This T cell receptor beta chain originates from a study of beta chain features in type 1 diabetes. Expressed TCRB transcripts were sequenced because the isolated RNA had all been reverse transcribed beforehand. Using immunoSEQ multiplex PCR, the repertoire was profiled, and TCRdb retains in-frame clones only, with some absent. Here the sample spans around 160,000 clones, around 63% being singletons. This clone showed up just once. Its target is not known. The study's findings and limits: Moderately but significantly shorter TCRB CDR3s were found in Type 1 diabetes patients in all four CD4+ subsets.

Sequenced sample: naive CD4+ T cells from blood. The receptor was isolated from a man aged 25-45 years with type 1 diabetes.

The CDR3 nucleotides read TGTGCCAGCAGCGTATTAGGGACAGGAATCAACTATGGCTACACCTTC. Protein: CASSVLGTGINYGYTF. V gene TRBV9 combines with J gene TRBJ1-2; 8 nucleotides match TRBD1. This CDR3 contains 16 residues. Germline-derived CDR1 and CDR2 are SGDLS and YYNGEE. V was clipped by 1 base and J by 2 bases; unmatched bases: 7. The entire variable domain, with the rest obtained from reference TRBV9 and TRBJ1-2, is as follows: DSGVTQTPKHLITATGQRVTLRCSPRSGDLSVYWYQQSLDQGLQFLIQYYNGEERAKGNILERFSAQQFPDLHSELNLSSLELGDSALYFCASSVLGTGINYGYTFGSGTRLTVV.